The 11 T cell receptor beta chains below come from one sample, sequenced in a study of blood T cell repertoires in COVID-19. This table comes from immunoSEQ multiplex PCR, and its TCRdb copy is limited to in-frame clones, with some not included. Seen here are approximately 30,000 clones, approximately 81% observed once, and the top ten hold 45% to 55%. The source material was peripheral blood. These receptors were obtained from a man over 45 with active or convalescent COVID-19.

The rearrangement joins TRBV19 to TRBJ1-3; 8 bases agree with TRBD1. This CDR3 has 14 residues. J was trimmed by 1 base and V by 7 bases; bases with no gene match: 3. Germline lookup yields CDR1 LNHDA and CDR2 SQIVND (reference sequence). This CDR3 reads CASNQGASGNTIYF. For the CDR3, the DNA is TGTGCCAGTAACCAGGGGGCATCTGGAAACACCATATATTTT.

The rearrangement links TRBV4-1 to TRBJ1-1, with TRBD1 matching 7 bases. V shed 0 bases and J 11 bases; nucleotides not matched to a gene: 9. The CDR3 is made up of 14 amino acids. Germline V CDR1 and CDR2: MGHRA, YSYEKL. This CDR3 is CASSQDRKTGRAFF. For the CDR3, the DNA is TGCGCCAGCAGCCAAGATAGGAAGACAGGGAGGGCTTTCTTT.

J is TRBJ1-6 and V is TRBV11-2, with 9 nucleotides matching TRBD1. The germline V gene encodes CDR1 SGHAT and CDR2 FQNNGV. The CDR3 covers 15 residues. Unmatched junction bases numbered 7, after V lost 3 bases and J lost 10 bases. The DNA for the CDR3 is TGTGCCAGCAGCTTGGGACAGGGTCTCGACTCACCCCTCCACTTT. Translated, it gives CASSLGQGLDSPLHF.

V is TRBV9 and J is TRBJ2-3; perhaps TRBD2 as D (5 bases). CDR3 length equals 17 residues. Trimming pared 5 bases from V and 4 bases from J, leaving 23 bases between. The germline gives CDR1 SGDLS, CDR2 YYNGEE. The CDR3 loop reads CASRFTGFDPHADTQYF. The DNA of the CDR3 is TGTGCCAGCAGGTTTACGGGATTCGATCCGCACGCAGATACGCAGTATTTT.

Within the sample, this clone is medium-sized (0.01 to 0.1%). In DNA form, the CDR3 reads TGTGCCAGCAGCCAAGATAGAGGGATCGAAGCTTTCTTT. Amino acid sequence: CASSQDRGIEAFF. The rearrangement links TRBV3-1 (or the pseudogene TRBV3-2) to TRBJ1-1; D is unclear. The CDR3 loop spans 13 amino acids. Deletions cut 0 bases from V and 8 bases from J, with 10 bases between. CDR1 LGHDT and CDR2 YNNKEL come from the germline V gene (reference sequence).

This chain uses TRBV9 with TRBJ2-7, with 8 bases identical to TRBD1. The CDR3 covers 13 residues. Germline-derived CDR1 and CDR2 are SGDLS and YYNGEE. The ends lost 4 bases at V and 5 bases at J; junction bases unmatched: 5. The CDR3, as DNA: TGTGCCAGCAGCAGAGACAGGGGCCACGAGCAGTACTTC. This encodes CASSRDRGHEQYF. Variable domain in full (rest from reference TRBV9 and TRBJ2-7): DSGVTQTPKHLITATGQRVTLRCSPRSGDLSVYWYQQSLDQGLQFLIQYYNGEERAKGNILERFSAQQFPDLHSELNLSSLELGDSALYFCASSRDRGHEQYFGPGTRLTVT.

Only a few counts were recorded for this clone. CDR3 coding DNA: TGTGCCAGTAGTATTCTGGACAGGGGGCGAACTGAAGCTTTCTTT. Protein product: CASSILDRGRTEAFF. This chain joins TRBV19 and TRBJ1-1; TRBD1 agrees at 11 bases. Germline CDR1 reads LNHDA; CDR2 reads SQIVND (reference sequence). V trimming: 3 bases; J trimming: 5 bases; junction bases outside the gene matches: 5. The CDR3 consists of 15 residues.

The chain employs TRBV3-1 (or the pseudogene TRBV3-2) and TRBJ2-3; possible D gene TRBD2, 7 bases. Germline V gene sequence: CDR1 LGHDT, CDR2 YNNKEL (reference sequence). This CDR3 has 13 residues. The germline V and J ends were trimmed by 7 bases and 4 bases, with 12 bases remaining between them. CDR3 sequence (DNA): TGTGCCAGCAACGAGGGGGGGGCAGATACGCAGTATTTT. Its protein product is CASNEGGADTQYF.

This clone was found a few times. V is TRBV10-1 and J is TRBJ2-2; 7 bases align to TRBD1. CDR3 length equals 15 residues. Trimming at V came to 3 bases and at J to 0 bases, leaving 1 base not matched to a gene. Per germline, CDR1 WNHNN and CDR2 SYGVQD (reference sequence). DNA for the CDR3: TGCGCCAGCAGTGATGGGACAGCGAACACCGGGGAGCTGTTTTTT. Protein sequence: CASSDGTANTGELFF.

This chain joins TRBV5-4 and TRBJ1-1, with a possible D match to TRBD1 (6 bases). CDR3 size: 15 residues. Germline CDR1 reads SGHNT; CDR2 reads YYREEE (reference sequence). Trimming took 1 base from V and 8 from J, leaving 18 bases between them. Here the CDR3 DNA reads TGTGCCAGCAGCTTGTTATCTGGGACACCGATCGAAGCTTTCTTT. Translated, it gives CASSLLSGTPIEAFF.

The gene calls are TRBV11-2 and TRBJ2-7, with 9 bases matching TRBD1. The germline CDR1 and CDR2 sequences are SGHAT and FQNNGV. This CDR3 region has 16 residues. Trimming took 7 bases from V and 3 from J; bases not matched to a gene: 13. DNA for the CDR3: TGTGCCAGCATTGCTTACTCGGGACAGGGACGCTACGAGCAGTACTTC. It encodes CASIAYSGQGRYEQYF.